The 21 T cell receptor beta chains listed next were all sequenced from one sample in a study of T cell responses to AZD1222 COVID-19 vaccine. TCRdb's copy holds only in-frame clones and misses some; the assay was immunoSEQ multiplex PCR. The sample shows 110,000 or so clones, 75% to 95% of them seen only once. The material was peripheral blood, obtained on day 0 of AZD1222 vaccination. These receptors originate from an adult in good health.

This chain connects TRBV12-5 to TRBJ1-1, with TRBD1 identical over 7 bases. The CDR3 length is 14 residues. V was clipped by 6 bases and J by 3 bases; unmatched bases: 7. Germline lookup yields CDR1 LGHNT and CDR2 FRNRAP. In nucleotides, the CDR3 is TGTGCTAGTGGCCCACAGGGGCTTGACACTGAAGCTTTCTTT. This codes for CASGPQGLDTEAFF.

The V gene is TRBV7-9, the J gene TRBJ1-2, with 7 bases aligning to TRBD1. The germline CDR1 and CDR2 sequences are SEHNR and FQNEAQ (reference sequence). CDR3 size: 12 residues. V lost 6 bases and J lost 8; bases outside the gene matches: 6. The CDR3: CASRLTGTGYTF. The CDR3 DNA is TGTGCCAGCAGACTGACAGGGACGGGCTACACCTTC.

The V call is TRBV2, the J call TRBJ1-1; D unresolved. Germline values: CDR1 SNHLY, CDR2 FYNNEI. The V end was cut by 8 bases, the J end by 5 bases, with 9 bases between. The CDR3 has 11 residues. CDR3 DNA sequence: TGTGCCAGCCCGGGTAGGACTGAAGCTTTCTTT. Protein sequence: CASPGRTEAFF.

Points on this clone: Other DNA sequences in the sample encode the same CDR3. The genes are TRBV12-3 or TRBV12-4 and TRBJ1-1, with D unresolved. V was trimmed by 5 bases and J by 0 bases, leaving 7 bases between them. The CDR3 is 13 residues long. The CDR3 DNA is TGTGCCAGCAGTCCCTCAATGAACACTGAAGCTTTCTTT. Translated, it gives CASSPSMNTEAFF.

The chain couples TRBV15 to TRBJ2-5, with unresolved D. Trimming removed 0 bases at V and 5 bases at J, with 10 bases between. The CDR3 spans 14 residues. CDR1 and CDR2 (germline): LNHNV, YYDKDF (reference sequence). CDR3 sequence: CATSRDGGFETQYF. The CDR3, as DNA: TGTGCCACCAGCAGAGATGGTGGGTTCGAGACCCAGTACTTC.

The chain recombines TRBV29-1 with TRBJ1-1; D call uncertain. Germline V gives CDR1 SQVTM, CDR2 ANQGSEA. The V and J ends lost 6 bases and 0 bases respectively, with 8 bases between them. The CDR3 is 12 residues long. The CDR3 nucleotides are TGCAGCGTGGGTCGGTTGAACACTGAAGCTTTCTTT. This codes for CSVGRLNTEAFF.

The chain links TRBV12-3 or TRBV12-4 to TRBJ1-1; D is unclear. CDR3 size: 13 residues. V lost 7 bases to trimming and J lost 0 bases, with 9 bases between them. CDR3 protein: CASKSVMNTEAFF. In nucleotides, the CDR3 is TGTGCCAGCAAGTCAGTCATGAACACTGAAGCTTTCTTT.

CDR3 sequence reads: CASSSIGNSPLHF. DNA for the CDR3: TGCGCCAGCAGTTCTATTGGTAATTCACCCCTCCACTTT. This sequence joins TRBV5-1 and TRBJ1-6; no clear D. V was pared by 5 bases and J by 6 bases, with 9 bases between. The length of the CDR3 is 13 residues. From germline, CDR1 is SGHRS and CDR2 YFSETQ.

A single count supports this clone. This sequence joins TRBV19 and TRBJ2-5, with 14 bases identical to TRBD2. Germline CDR1 LNHDA, CDR2 SQIVND (reference sequence). Trimming took 5 bases from V and 7 from J; bases not matched to a gene: 6. This CDR3 comprises 15 residues. CDR3 bases: TGTGCCAGTAGTCCCGGGACTAGCGGGAGTGTGACCCAGTACTTC. It yields the protein CASSPGTSGSVTQYF.

This chain joins TRBV10-2 and TRBJ1-2, with D uncertain. The germline V gene encodes CDR1 WSHSY and CDR2 SAAADI. V dropped 2 bases and J dropped 3 bases, with 10 bases sitting between them. This CDR3 has 14 residues. This chain's CDR3 is CASSELGSDYGYTF. The DNA for the CDR3 is TGCGCCAGCAGTGAGCTAGGGAGCGACTATGGCTACACCTTC.

The V call is TRBV27, the J call TRBJ2-1; 11 nucleotides line up with TRBD2. This CDR3 comprises 14 residues. Germline CDR1 and CDR2: MNHEY and SMNVEV (reference sequence). V dropped 6 bases and J dropped 6; count of bases not matched to a gene: 4. Here the CDR3 reads CASRTSGSINEQFF. CDR3 bases: TGTGCCAGCAGAACTAGCGGGAGTATCAATGAGCAGTTCTTC.

The chain carries TRBV5-4 and TRBJ2-5; 8 nucleotides line up with TRBD1. Germline lookup yields CDR1 SGHNT and CDR2 YYREEE (reference sequence). V dropped 0 bases and J dropped 3; count of bases not matched to a gene: 1. CDR3 length equals 14 residues. In DNA form, the CDR3 reads TGTGCCAGCAGCTTGGAGGACAGGGAAGAGACCCAGTACTTC. Protein: CASSLEDREETQYF.

CDR3 in amino acids: CASSQTSGKGYNEQFF. As DNA, the CDR3 is TGTGCCAGCAGCCAAACTAGCGGGAAAGGTTACAATGAGCAGTTCTTC. The J gene is TRBJ2-1, the V gene TRBV3-1 (or the pseudogene TRBV3-2); 10 bases match TRBD2. Germline CDR1 is LGHDT and CDR2 is YNNKEL (reference sequence). V shed 2 bases, J shed 4 bases, and the junction held 5 bases outside the gene matches. CDR3 length: 16 residues.

V is TRBV27 and J is TRBJ1-1, with 7 bases identical to TRBD1. The CDR3 covers 15 residues. With 2 bases clipped from V and 3 bases from J, the junction kept 6 bases outside the gene matches. Germline-derived CDR1 and CDR2 are MNHEY and SMNVEV (reference sequence). The CDR3: CASSLPPGQYTEAFF. The DNA of the CDR3 is TGTGCCAGCAGTTTACCCCCGGGACAGTACACTGAAGCTTTCTTT.

The chain carries TRBV9 and TRBJ1-2; 7 bases agree with TRBD1. CDR3 length: 13 residues. The V and J ends lost 4 bases and 4 bases, in that order; junction bases with no gene match: 4. Germline V gives CDR1 SGDLS, CDR2 YYNGEE. In nucleotides, the CDR3 is TGTGCCAGCAGCACTCGGACAGGCTATGGCTACACCTTC. It encodes CASSTRTGYGYTF.

J is TRBJ1-2 and V is TRBV5-1; D may be TRBD1 (5 bases). Germline V CDR1 and CDR2: SGHRS, YFSETQ. The ends were cut back, 3 bases at V and 8 bases at J, with 17 bases in the middle. The CDR3 runs to 14 residues. CDR3: CASSSPPFGDGYTF. In DNA form, the CDR3 reads TGCGCCAGCAGCTCCCCCCCATTCGGGGACGGCTACACCTTC.

The rearrangement links TRBV28 to TRBJ2-7; TRBD2 might be the D (7 bases). With 7 bases removed from V and 5 bases from J, the gap between germline ends came to 21 bases. The length of the CDR3 is 15 residues. CDR1 is MDHEN and CDR2 is SYDVKM in the germline V gene. The CDR3 reads CASIGGGLGGNEQYF. The CDR3 DNA follows: TGTGCCAGCATCGGCGGGGGCCTCGGAGGAAACGAGCAGTACTTC.

The chain has TRBV18 and TRBJ1-6; no reliable D call. V lost 3 bases to trimming and J lost 10 bases, with 16 bases between them. The germline gives CDR1 KGHSH, CDR2 LQKENI. CDR3 length equals 15 residues. The CDR3 loop reads CASSPQMDGASPLHF. In DNA, the CDR3 is TGTGCCAGCTCACCTCAGATGGACGGAGCATCACCCCTCCACTTT.

The genes are TRBV6-2 or TRBV6-3 and TRBJ2-1; no clear D gene. The CDR3 is 12 residues long. V shed 5 bases and J shed 7 bases, with 9 bases lying between them. Germline V gene lookup returns CDR1 MNHEY and CDR2 SVGEGT. CDR3 DNA: TGTGCCAGCAGTCAGGACCGGAATGAGCAGTTCTTC. Encoded protein: CASSQDRNEQFF.

V usage is TRBV6-4 and J usage is TRBJ2-2; D gene uncertain. Germline CDR1 reads MRHNA; CDR2 reads SNTAGT. This CDR3 spans 14 amino acids. V shed 6 bases and J shed 5 bases, with 13 bases lying between them. The CDR3 spells CASRAGISTGELFF. In DNA form, the CDR3 reads TGTGCCAGCAGGGCAGGAATCAGTACCGGGGAGCTGTTTTTT.

The chain links TRBV10-3 to TRBJ1-2; 11 positions agree with TRBD1. V lost 2 bases and J lost 8; bases outside the gene matches: 7. There are 15 residues in the CDR3. Per the germline V gene, CDR1 is ENHRY and CDR2 is SYGVKD. The CDR3, as DNA: TGTGCCATCAGTGAGGCGAACCGGGACAGGGGGGGCTACACCTTC. It codes for CAISEANRDRGGYTF.